What follows describes a single TCR beta chain. No cognate antigen has been identified for it. There are no base qualities to consult, and no much larger clone falls within one base. The germline V gene yields SQVTM for CDR1 and ANQGSEA for CDR2. The CDR3 runs 13 residues from the cysteine to the phenylalanine. The DNA shown is the 39-base CDR3, in frame from base 1. Trimmed from V: 6 bases; trimmed from J: 0 bases; junction bases lacking a gene match: 4. This sample was included in a study of shared clonotypes between healthy human individuals (dated by TCRdb to the early 2020s). The study in broad terms: A few men and two women, aged 18 to 49 years, made up the cohort. To estimate repertoire size and how much clonotype sharing occurs between individuals, the study deeply sequenced the blood TCR repertoires of roughly 5 healthy adults. Per donor, three plates each were used for CD4 naive and CD4 memory, two for CD8 naive, and one for CD8 memory. Leukapheresis yielded between about 0.8 and 8.9 billion PBMCs per donor. Libraries were prepared and TCR repertoires were sequenced by different laboratories using diverse techniques, in order to increase sequencing depth and limit assay-specific biases.

The donors were healthy, HIV-negative adults who had no recently reported acute infections or vaccinations. Only Caucasian adults living in Nashville, Tennessee, USA were represented among the donors. CD8 memory samples combined magnetically selected CD45RO+ cells with CCR7-negative CD45RA+ effector memory (TemRA) cells. Blood was obtained by leukapheresis, after which PBMCs were separated by Ficoll-Histopaque density gradient centrifugation and cryopreserved in liquid nitrogen vapor phase. Analytical flow cytometry was used to check the purity and quantity of each magnetically sorted T cell population. From each sorted fraction, genomic DNA was isolated and quantified by UV absorbance on a Nanodrop 2000c. The full study reports these points: Incomplete sequencing was indicated by rarefaction of sorted-subset datasets, despite the large sequencing depth. Larger estimated clonotype richness was generally found for naive subsets than for memory subsets. The small number of donors limited the genetic and exposure-history diversity represented. Sampling was limited to blood, and TCR repertoires in tissue likely differ from TCR repertoires in blood. Across a handful of donors, about 4.5% of naive CD4, 3% to 3.5% of naive CD8, about 2% of memory CD4, and around 0.4% of memory CD8 clonotypes were shared. Pairwise subsampling led to the expectation that sequencing depth would affect the degree of clonotype sharing among donors. Compared with non-shared clonotypes, the clonotypes found in all four sorted-subset donors had higher generation probabilities.

Using the deep immunoSEQ assay, TCR CDR3 regions were amplified from genomic DNA by multiplex PCR. For each cell subset, the extracted genomic DNA was distributed evenly across all wells of several immunoSEQ 96-well plates, and each plate served as one replicate. For sorted subsets, approximately 200 ng of genomic DNA, equivalent to around 31,000 T cell genomes, went into each replicate PCR. Purified libraries were quantified with a Qubit 3.0 fluorometer, sized on a Bioanalyzer 2100, and re-quantified with the KAPA Library Quantification kit. Every immunoSEQ 96-well plate was sequenced on a dedicated single-read 150-cycle Illumina NextSeq 550 flow cell. The published analysis was carried out like this. Because the immunoSEQ output included only junctional sequences and no quality scores, the filtering could not be the same as the filtering used for full-length reads. To assign V/J genes and CDR3, sequences were annotated using PyIR, a Python wrapper for IgBLAST v1.9, with IMGT germline references. Reads were removed for weak V/J assignments (E-value above 1e-6), missing CDR3, stop codons, out-of-frame junctions, or ambiguous translated residues. A V3J clonotype was defined by an identical inferred V gene, J gene, and CDR3 amino acid sequence. The percentage overlap between two repertoires was calculated by dividing the number of shared unique clonotypes by the size of the smaller repertoire. RTK rarefaction, the Chao1 estimator, and Recon v2.1 estimates of unobserved clonotypes were used to assess repertoire richness. Generation probabilities were computed with OLGA for all TCRbeta clonotypes obtained by the gDNA method from four donors. TCRdb provides this immuneACCESS table in a form limited to in-frame rearrangements. Some clones are lacking; in checked studies, under half of them reflect an unresolved V gene, and why the rest are absent is not known. V and J calls plus clone size are reproduced from that table; the DNA served to infer D and trimming. Here the sample has over 95,000 clones; roughly 70% occur a single time. The top ten hold about 22% of the sample.

The sample comprised memory CD8+ T cells sorted from blood. The cell subset or site label, as the study defines it: CD45RO+ cells pooled with CCR7-negative TemRA cells. This clonotype was sampled from a young woman in good health. This chain joins TRBV29-1 to TRBJ2-7; the central 8 bases match TRBD2. This receptor carries the CDR3 CSVESGSSYEQYF. The sequenced DNA is TGCAGCGTGGAAAGCGGGAGCTCCTACGAGCAGTACTTC.